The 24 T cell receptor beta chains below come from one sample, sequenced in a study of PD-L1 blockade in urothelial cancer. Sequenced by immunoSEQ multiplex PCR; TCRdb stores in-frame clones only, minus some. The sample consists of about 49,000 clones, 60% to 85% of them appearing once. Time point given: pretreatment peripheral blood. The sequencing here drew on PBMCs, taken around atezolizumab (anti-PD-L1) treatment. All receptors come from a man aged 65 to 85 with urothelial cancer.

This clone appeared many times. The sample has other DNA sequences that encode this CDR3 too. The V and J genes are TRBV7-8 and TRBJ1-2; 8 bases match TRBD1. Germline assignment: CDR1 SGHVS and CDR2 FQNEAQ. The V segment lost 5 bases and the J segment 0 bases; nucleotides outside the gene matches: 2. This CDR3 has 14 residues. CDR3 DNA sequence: TGTGCCAGCAGCGGGGACAGGACTAACTATGGCTACACCTTC. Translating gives CASSGDRTNYGYTF.

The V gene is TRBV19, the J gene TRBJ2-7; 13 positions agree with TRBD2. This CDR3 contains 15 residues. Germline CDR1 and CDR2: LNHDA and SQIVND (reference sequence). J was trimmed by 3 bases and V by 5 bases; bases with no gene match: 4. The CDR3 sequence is CASSPGTSGNYEQYF. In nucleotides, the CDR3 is TGTGCCAGTAGTCCAGGGACTAGCGGGAACTACGAGCAGTACTTC.

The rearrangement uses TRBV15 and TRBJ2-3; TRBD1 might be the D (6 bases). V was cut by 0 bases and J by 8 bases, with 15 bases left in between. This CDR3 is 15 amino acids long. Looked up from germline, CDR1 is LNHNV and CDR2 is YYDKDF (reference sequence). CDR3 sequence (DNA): TGTGCCACCAGCAGAGAAGGAGCGGACAGCAGTACGCAGTATTTT. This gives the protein CATSREGADSSTQYF.

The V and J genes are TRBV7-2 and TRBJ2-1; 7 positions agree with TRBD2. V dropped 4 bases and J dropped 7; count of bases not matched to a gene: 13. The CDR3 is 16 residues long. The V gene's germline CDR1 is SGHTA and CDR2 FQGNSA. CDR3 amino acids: CASSSPFGGGLNEQFF. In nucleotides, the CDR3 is TGTGCCAGCAGCTCCCCTTTTGGGGGAGGGCTGAATGAGCAGTTCTTC.

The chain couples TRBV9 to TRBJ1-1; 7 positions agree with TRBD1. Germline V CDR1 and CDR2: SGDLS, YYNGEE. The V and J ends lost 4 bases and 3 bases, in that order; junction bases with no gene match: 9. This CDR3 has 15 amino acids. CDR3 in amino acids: CASSPQGFGDTEAFF. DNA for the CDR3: TGTGCCAGCAGCCCACAGGGGTTCGGGGACACTGAAGCTTTCTTT. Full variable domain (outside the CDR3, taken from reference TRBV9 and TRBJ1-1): DSGVTQTPKHLITATGQRVTLRCSPRSGDLSVYWYQQSLDQGLQFLIQYYNGEERAKGNILERFSAQQFPDLHSELNLSSLELGDSALYFCASSPQGFGDTEAFFGQGTRLTVV.

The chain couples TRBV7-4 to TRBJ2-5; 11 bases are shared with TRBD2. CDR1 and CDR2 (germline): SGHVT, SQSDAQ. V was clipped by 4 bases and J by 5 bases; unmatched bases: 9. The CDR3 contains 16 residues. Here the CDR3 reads CASSSGGLAGWETQYF. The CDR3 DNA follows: TGTGCCAGCAGCTCGGGAGGACTAGCGGGCTGGGAGACCCAGTACTTC.

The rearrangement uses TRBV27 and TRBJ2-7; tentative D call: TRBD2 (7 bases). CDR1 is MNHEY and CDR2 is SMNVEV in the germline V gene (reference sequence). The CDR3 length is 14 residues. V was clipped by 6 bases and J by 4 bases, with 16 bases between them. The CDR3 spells CASRMRGGAYEQYF. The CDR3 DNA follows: TGTGCCAGCAGGATGAGGGGGGGGGCTTACGAGCAGTACTTC.

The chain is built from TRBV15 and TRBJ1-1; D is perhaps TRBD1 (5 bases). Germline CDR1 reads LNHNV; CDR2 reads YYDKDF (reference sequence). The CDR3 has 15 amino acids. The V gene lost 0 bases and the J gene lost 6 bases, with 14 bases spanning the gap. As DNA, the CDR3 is TGTGCCACCAGCAGAGAGCGGGGCCGGAGGGCTGAAGCTTTCTTT. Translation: CATSRERGRRAEAFF.

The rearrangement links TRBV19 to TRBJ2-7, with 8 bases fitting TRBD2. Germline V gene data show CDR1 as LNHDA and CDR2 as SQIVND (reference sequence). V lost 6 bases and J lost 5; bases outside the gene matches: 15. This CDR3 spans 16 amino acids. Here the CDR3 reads CASSPPFGRGEDEQYF. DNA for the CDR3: TGTGCCAGTAGCCCACCCTTTGGGCGGGGGGAGGACGAGCAGTACTTC.

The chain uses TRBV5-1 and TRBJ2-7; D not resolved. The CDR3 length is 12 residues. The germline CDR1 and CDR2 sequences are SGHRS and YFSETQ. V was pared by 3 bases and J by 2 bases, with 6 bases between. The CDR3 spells CASSSSPYEQYF. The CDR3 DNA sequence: TGCGCCAGCAGCTCCTCTCCCTACGAGCAGTACTTC. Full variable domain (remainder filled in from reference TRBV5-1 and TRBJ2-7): KAGVTQTPRYLIKTRGQQVTLSCSPISGHRSVSWYQQTPGQGLQFLFEYFSETQRNKGNFPGRFSGRQFSNSRSEMNVSTLELGDSALYLCASSSSPYEQYFGPGTRLTVT.

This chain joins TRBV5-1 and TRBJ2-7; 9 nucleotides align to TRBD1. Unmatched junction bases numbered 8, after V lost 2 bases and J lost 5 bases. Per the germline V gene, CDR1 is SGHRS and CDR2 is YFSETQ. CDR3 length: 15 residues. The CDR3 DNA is TGCGCCAGCAGCTTTTACAGGGGGCAGAGGGACGAGCAGTACTTC. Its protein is CASSFYRGQRDEQYF.

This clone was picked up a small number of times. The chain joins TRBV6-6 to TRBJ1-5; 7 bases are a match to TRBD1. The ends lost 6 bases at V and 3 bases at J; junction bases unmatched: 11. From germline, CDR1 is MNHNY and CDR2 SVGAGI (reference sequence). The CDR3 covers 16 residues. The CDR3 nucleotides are TGTGCCAGCAGCAGTACAAGAGGGGGCCACAATCAGCCCCAGCATTTT. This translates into CASSSTRGGHNQPQHF.

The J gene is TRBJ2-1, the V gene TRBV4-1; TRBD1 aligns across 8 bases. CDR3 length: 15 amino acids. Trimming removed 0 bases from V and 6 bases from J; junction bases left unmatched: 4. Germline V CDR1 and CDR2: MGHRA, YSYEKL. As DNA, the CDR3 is TGCGCCAGCAGCCAAGATTATACAGGGGGCAATGAGCAGTTCTTC. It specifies CASSQDYTGGNEQFF.

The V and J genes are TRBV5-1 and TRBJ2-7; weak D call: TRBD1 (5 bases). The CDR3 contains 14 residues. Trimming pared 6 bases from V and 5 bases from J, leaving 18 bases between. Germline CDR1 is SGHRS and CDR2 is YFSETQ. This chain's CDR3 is CASTSQGQVNEQYF. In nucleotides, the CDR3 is TGCGCCAGCACCAGTCAGGGCCAAGTCAACGAGCAGTACTTC.

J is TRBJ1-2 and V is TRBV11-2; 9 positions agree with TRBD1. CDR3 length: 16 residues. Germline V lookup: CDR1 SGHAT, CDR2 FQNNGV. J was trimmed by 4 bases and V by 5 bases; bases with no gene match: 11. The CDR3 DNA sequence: TGTGCCAGCAGCGGATCCTCCGGGACAGGGATCTATGGCTACACCTTC. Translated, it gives CASSGSSGTGIYGYTF.

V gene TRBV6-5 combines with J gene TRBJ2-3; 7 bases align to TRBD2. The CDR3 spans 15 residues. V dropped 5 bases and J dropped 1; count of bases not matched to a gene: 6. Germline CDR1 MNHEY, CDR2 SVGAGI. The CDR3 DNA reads TGTGCCAGCAGTCGCGTAACTAGCGGCACAGATACGCAGTATTTT. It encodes CASSRVTSGTDTQYF.

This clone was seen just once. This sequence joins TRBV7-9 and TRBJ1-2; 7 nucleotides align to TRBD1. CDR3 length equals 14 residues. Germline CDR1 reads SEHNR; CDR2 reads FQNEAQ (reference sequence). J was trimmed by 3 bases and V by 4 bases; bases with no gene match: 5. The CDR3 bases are TGTGCCAGCAGCTCGCGACAGGGCTACTATGGCTACACCTTC. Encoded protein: CASSSRQGYYGYTF. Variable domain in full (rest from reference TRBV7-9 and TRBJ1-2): DTGVSQNPRHKITKRGQNVTFRCDPISEHNRLYWYRQTLGQGPEFLTYFQNEAQLEKSRLLSDRFSAERPKGSFSTLEIQRTEQGDSAMYLCASSSRQGYYGYTFGSGTRLTVV.

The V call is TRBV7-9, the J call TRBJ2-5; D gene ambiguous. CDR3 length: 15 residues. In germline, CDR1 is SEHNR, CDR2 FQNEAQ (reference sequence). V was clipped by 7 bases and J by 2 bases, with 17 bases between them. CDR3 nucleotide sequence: TGTGCCAGCAACCCTAAGGCGGAGATACAAGAGACCCAGTACTTC. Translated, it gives CASNPKAEIQETQYF. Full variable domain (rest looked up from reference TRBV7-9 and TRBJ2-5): DTGVSQNPRHKITKRGQNVTFRCDPISEHNRLYWYRQTLGQGPEFLTYFQNEAQLEKSRLLSDRFSAERPKGSFSTLEIQRTEQGDSAMYLCASNPKAEIQETQYFGPGTRLLVL.

The CDR3 DNA reads TGTGCCAGCAGCGATGGGGACAGGGCAGATGAAAAACTGTTTTTT. It translates to CASSDGDRADEKLFF. The chain recombines TRBV9 with TRBJ1-4; 9 bases map to TRBD1. This CDR3 has 15 residues. Germline loops: CDR1 SGDLS, CDR2 YYNGEE. With V trimmed by 3 bases and J by 6 bases, 6 bases remained unmatched.

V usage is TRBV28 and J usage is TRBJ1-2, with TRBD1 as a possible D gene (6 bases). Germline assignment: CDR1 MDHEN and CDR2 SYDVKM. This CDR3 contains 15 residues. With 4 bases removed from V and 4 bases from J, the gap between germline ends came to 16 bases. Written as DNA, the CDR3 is TGTGCCAGCAGTTCTCCGAGCAGGACAGCCTATGGCTACACCTTC. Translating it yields CASSSPSRTAYGYTF.

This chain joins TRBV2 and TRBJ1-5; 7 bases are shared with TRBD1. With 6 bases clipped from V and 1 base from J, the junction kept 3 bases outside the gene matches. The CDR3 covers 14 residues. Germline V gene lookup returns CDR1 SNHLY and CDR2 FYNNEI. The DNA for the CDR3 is TGTGCCAGCAGGGTAGGGGGCAGCAATCAGCCCCAGCATTTT. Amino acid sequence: CASRVGGSNQPQHF.

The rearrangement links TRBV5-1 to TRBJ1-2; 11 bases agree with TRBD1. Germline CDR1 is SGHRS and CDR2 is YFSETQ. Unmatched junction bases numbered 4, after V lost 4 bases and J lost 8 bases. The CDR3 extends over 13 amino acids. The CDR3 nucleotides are TGCGCCAGCAGCCCGGGACAGGGGGAAGGCTACACCTTC. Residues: CASSPGQGEGYTF.

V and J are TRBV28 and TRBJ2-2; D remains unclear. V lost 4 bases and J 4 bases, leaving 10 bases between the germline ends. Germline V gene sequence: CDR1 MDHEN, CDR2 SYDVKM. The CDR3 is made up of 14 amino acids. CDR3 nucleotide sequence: TGTGCCAGCAGTTGGCGGAAATTCACCGGGGAGCTGTTTTTT. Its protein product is CASSWRKFTGELFF.

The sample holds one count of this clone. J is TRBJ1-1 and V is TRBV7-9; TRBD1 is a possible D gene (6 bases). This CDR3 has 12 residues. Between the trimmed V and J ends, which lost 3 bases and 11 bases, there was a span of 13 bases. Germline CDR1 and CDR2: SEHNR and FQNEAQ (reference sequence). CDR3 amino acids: CASSFNRVDAFF. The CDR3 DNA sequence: TGTGCCAGCAGCTTCAACAGGGTGGATGCTTTCTTT.